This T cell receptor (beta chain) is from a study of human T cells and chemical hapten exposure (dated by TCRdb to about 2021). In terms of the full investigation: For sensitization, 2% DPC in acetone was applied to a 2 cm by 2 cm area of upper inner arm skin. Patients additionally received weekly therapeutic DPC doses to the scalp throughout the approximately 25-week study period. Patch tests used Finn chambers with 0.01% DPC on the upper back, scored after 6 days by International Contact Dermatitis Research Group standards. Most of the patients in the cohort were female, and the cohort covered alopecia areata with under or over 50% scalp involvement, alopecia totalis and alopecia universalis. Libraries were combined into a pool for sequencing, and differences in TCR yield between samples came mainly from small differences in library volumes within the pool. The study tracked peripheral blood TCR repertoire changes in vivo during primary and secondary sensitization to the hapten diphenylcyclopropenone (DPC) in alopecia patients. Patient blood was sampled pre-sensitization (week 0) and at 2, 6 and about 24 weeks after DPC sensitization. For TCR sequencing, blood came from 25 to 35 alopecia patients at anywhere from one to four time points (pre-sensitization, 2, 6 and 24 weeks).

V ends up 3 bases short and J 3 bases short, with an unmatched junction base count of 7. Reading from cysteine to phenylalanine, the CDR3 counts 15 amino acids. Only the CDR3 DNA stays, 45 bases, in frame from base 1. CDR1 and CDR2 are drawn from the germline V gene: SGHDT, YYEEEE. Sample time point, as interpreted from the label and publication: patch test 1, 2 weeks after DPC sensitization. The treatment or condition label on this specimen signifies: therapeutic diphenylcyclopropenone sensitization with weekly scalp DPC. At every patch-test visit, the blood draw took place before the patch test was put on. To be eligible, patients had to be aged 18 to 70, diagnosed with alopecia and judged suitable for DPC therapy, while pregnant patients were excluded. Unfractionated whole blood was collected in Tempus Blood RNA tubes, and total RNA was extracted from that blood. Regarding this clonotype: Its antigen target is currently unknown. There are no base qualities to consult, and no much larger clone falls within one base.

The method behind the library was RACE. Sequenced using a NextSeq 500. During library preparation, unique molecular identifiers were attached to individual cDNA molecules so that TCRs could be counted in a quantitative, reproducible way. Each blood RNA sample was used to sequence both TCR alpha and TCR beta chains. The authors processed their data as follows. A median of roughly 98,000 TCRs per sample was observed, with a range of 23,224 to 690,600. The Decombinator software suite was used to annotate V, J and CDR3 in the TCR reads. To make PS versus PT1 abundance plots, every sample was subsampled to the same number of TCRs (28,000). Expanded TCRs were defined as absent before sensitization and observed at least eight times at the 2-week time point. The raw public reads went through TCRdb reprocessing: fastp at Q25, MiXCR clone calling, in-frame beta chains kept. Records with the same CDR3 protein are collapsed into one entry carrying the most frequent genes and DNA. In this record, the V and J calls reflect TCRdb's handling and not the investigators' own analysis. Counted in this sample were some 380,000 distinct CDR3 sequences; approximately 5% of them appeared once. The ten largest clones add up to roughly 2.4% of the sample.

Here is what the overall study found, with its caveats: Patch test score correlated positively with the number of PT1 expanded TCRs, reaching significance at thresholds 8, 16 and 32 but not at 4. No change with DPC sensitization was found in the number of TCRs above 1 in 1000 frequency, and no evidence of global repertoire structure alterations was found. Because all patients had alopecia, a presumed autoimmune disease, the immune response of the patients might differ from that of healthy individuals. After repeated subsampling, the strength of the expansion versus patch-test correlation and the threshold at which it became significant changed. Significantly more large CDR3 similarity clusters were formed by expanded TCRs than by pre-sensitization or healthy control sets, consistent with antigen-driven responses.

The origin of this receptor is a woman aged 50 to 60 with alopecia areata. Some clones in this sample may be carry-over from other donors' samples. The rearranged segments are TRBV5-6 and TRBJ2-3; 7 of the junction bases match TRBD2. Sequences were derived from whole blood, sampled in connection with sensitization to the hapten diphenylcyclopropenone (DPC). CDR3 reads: CASSSDGEGTDTQYF. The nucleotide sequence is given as TGTGCCAGCAGCTCAGACGGGGAGGGGACAGATACGCAGTATTTT.